The source of this T cell receptor (beta chain) is a study of identical twins. This clonotype was detected a few times. Its specificity is not known. TCRdb reprocessed the 5' RACE reads via MiXCR and lists one record per CDR3 protein. Of under 450,000 distinct CDR3 sequences in the sample, under 20% were seen once. Germline-derived CDR1 and CDR2 are WNHNN and SYGVQD (reference sequence). V gave up 4 bases and J gave up 0 bases; unmatched junction bases: 4. The length of the CDR3 is 16 residues. Study-level points and caveats: The authors drew conclusions from cross-sectional statistical analysis rather than following the same donors. Twin-shared out-of-frame alpha sequences showed excess low generation probability. The abundant beta clonotypes from cord blood had fewer insertions, and memory repertoires had none of this.

The sample comprised naive T cells sorted from blood. The TCR was taken from a man between 45 and 60 years old in good health. The chain couples TRBV10-1 to TRBJ2-7; 12 bases line up with TRBD2. Here the CDR3 DNA reads TGCGCCAGCAGTGGGACTAGCGGGGAAAGCTCCTACGAGCAGTACTTC. This encodes CASSGTSGESSYEQYF.